The present TCR beta chain was sequenced within a study of cytomegalovirus exposure and HLA in healthy donors. Study outcomes and limitations: Sequence variants that were highly shared formed a cluster that was likely a sequencing artifact. A further, later analysis showed that HLA-associated TCR beta chains (compared with equally common others) were more clonally expanded. Later analysis showed most CMV-associated TCR beta chains appearing HLA-restricted. In presence/absence analyses, roughly uniform sequencing depth across donors was assumed.

This CDR3 contains 15 residues. Germline CDR1 is MRHNA and CDR2 is SNTAGT. A note on this clone: As yet, its antigen is unknown. The junction differs from germline at one of its ends, possibly a read error.

Primers: 60 Vbeta forward and 13 Jbeta reverse. Libraries were prepared by immunoSEQ multiplex PCR; TCRdb keeps only in-frame clonotypes and omits some of them. The data show around 160,000 clones, approximately 80% seen once. Sequencing input: PBMCs. The receptor was isolated from a man between 18 and 29 years old in good health and CMV-seropositive. J is TRBJ2-3 and V is TRBV6-4; D ambiguous. This CDR3 reads CANSDGHGSTDTQYF. As DNA, the CDR3 is TGTGCCAACAGTGACGGGCACGGCAGCACAGATACGCAGTATTTT.